Below, 15 T cell receptor beta chains from the same sample are listed, as sequenced in a study of shared clonotypes between healthy human individuals. The repertoire was sequenced with immunoSEQ multiplex PCR; TCRdb's copy has only in-frame clones and lacks some. The data show about 2 million clones, with approximately 94% seen just once and around 1.1% held by the top ten. Naive CD8 cells lacked CD45RO and underwent positive selection for CCR7, leaving out terminally differentiated effector memory CD45RA+ cells. Material: naive CD8+ T cells sorted from blood. The source is a man aged 18 to 30 in good health.

The chain has TRBV15 and TRBJ1-5; 11 bases map to TRBD1. V gave up 4 bases and J gave up 3 bases; unmatched junction bases: 5. The germline CDR1 and CDR2 sequences are LNHNV and YYDKDF (reference sequence). The CDR3 loop spans 16 amino acids. CDR3 DNA sequence: TGTGCCACCAGCATAGGGACAGGGGGAATCAATCAGCCCCAGCATTTT. Residues: CATSIGTGGINQPQHF.

The chain couples TRBV10-1 to TRBJ1-3; D is ambiguous. CDR1 is WNHNN, CDR2 SYGVQD, per germline (reference sequence). Trimming stripped 2 bases from V and 0 bases from J, with 5 bases between. The CDR3 contains 14 residues. DNA of the CDR3: TGCGCCAGCAGTGAGAGTTACTCTGGAAACACCATATATTTT. It yields the protein CASSESYSGNTIYF.

The rearrangement uses TRBV6-5 and TRBJ2-7, with D possibly being TRBD2 (5 bases). This CDR3 is 13 amino acids long. Germline V CDR1 and CDR2: MNHEY, SVGAGI. V shed 4 bases and J shed 0 bases, with 7 bases lying between them. The CDR3 spells CASSSGNSYEQYF. In nucleotides, the CDR3 is TGTGCCAGCAGTTCCGGGAACTCCTACGAGCAGTACTTC.

For this clone: The sample carries other DNA sequences with the same CDR3. The gene calls are TRBV9 and TRBJ1-1; D is ambiguous. The CDR3 totals 12 residues. In germline, CDR1 is SGDLS, CDR2 YYNGEE. The ends were cut back, 4 bases at V and 1 base at J, with 5 bases in the middle. The CDR3 sequence is CASSTENTEAFF. The CDR3 nucleotides read TGTGCCAGCAGCACCGAGAACACTGAAGCTTTCTTT.

This clone was detected a few times. The chain recombines TRBV19 with TRBJ1-1, with D perhaps matching TRBD1 (5 bases). Germline CDR1 is LNHDA and CDR2 is SQIVND (reference sequence). This CDR3 is 15 amino acids long. Deletions cut 5 bases from V and 3 bases from J, with 16 bases between. The CDR3 nucleotides are TGTGCCAGTAGTCAGTCCAGGGCGGTGGACACTGAAGCTTTCTTT. This encodes CASSQSRAVDTEAFF. Full variable domain (outside the CDR3, taken from reference TRBV19 and TRBJ1-1): DGGITQSPKYLFRKEGQNVTLSCEQNLNHDAMYWYRQDPGQGLRLIYYSQIVNDFQKGDIAEGYSVSREKKESFPLTVTSAQKNPTAFYLCASSQSRAVDTEAFFGQGTRLTVV.

The chain carries TRBV27 and TRBJ2-5; 9 positions agree with TRBD1. V trimming: 2 bases; J trimming: 4 bases; junction bases outside the gene matches: 2. The CDR3 sequence is 14 residues long. The V gene's germline CDR1 is MNHEY and CDR2 SMNVEV (reference sequence). This chain's CDR3 is CASSLLGQGETQYF. DNA for the CDR3: TGTGCCAGCAGTTTACTGGGACAGGGAGAGACCCAGTACTTC.

The chain uses TRBV27 and TRBJ2-7; no clear D. The CDR3 extends over 14 amino acids. Trimming shortened V by 8 bases and J by 3 bases, and 17 bases separated the two germline ends. Germline values: CDR1 MNHEY, CDR2 SMNVEV (reference sequence). The CDR3 nucleotides are TGTGCCAGCTCTCGTGTGGGGTCGGACTACGAGCAGTACTTC. As protein: CASSRVGSDYEQYF.

V and J are TRBV5-6 and TRBJ2-5, with TRBD1 matching 7 bases. V was clipped by 0 bases and J by 4 bases; unmatched bases: 6. This CDR3 has 15 amino acids. CDR1 is SGHDT, CDR2 YYEEEE, per germline. CDR3 sequence: CASSLAGTVTETQYF. CDR3 DNA: TGTGCCAGCAGCTTGGCCGGGACAGTTACAGAGACCCAGTACTTC.

In nucleotides, the CDR3 is TGTGCCAGCTCACCACCCGGTAACACCGGGGAGCTGTTTTTT. Translation gives CASSPPGNTGELFF. The V gene is TRBV18, the J gene TRBJ2-2; D remains unclear. From germline, CDR1 is KGHSH and CDR2 LQKENI. This CDR3 spans 14 amino acids. V was cut by 0 bases and J by 2 bases, with 4 bases left in between.

This sequence joins TRBV7-2 and TRBJ1-4, with 8 bases aligning to TRBD1. Looked up from germline, CDR1 is SGHTA and CDR2 is FQGNSA. The CDR3 loop spans 15 amino acids. V was clipped by 5 bases and J by 8 bases; unmatched bases: 10. The CDR3 nucleotides are TGTGCCAGCAGCCCGGGGACAGGTTATGACGAAAAACTGTTTTTT. Amino acid sequence: CASSPGTGYDEKLFF. Combining the CDR3 with reference TRBV7-2 and TRBJ1-4 gives the whole variable domain GAGVSQSPSNKVTEKGKDVELRCDPISGHTALYWYRQSLGQGLEFLIYFQGNSAPDKSGLPSDRFSAERTGGSVSTLTIQRTQQEDSAVYLCASSPGTGYDEKLFFGSGTQLSVL.

The chain links TRBV5-6 to TRBJ2-7; D is undetermined. The germline CDR1 and CDR2 sequences are SGHDT and YYEEEE. This CDR3 region has 12 residues. V was trimmed by 2 bases and J by 6 bases, leaving 9 bases between them. DNA for the CDR3: TGTGCCAGCAGCTTTTCTCTAGGCGAGCAGTACTTC. Its translation is CASSFSLGEQYF.

Concerning this clone itself: At one boundary the junction diverges from the germline segment, which might be a read error. The genes are TRBV7-9 and TRBJ2-5, with 8 bases that match TRBD1. The CDR3 covers 16 residues. From germline, CDR1 is SEHNR and CDR2 FQNEAQ (reference sequence). CDR3 in amino acids: CASSLATGEERETQYF. The CDR3 region has the DNA TGTGCCAGCAGTTTAGCGACAGGGGAGGAGAGGGAGACCCAGTACTTC. Looking up the rest from reference TRBV7-9 and TRBJ2-5 gives the full variable domain: DTGVSQNPRHKITKRGQNVTFRCDPISEHNRLYWYRQTLGQGPEFLTYFQNEAQLEKSRLLSDRFSAERPKGSFSTLEIQRTEQGDSAMYLCASSLATGEERETQYFGPGTRLLVL.

Details on this clone: The sample contains more than one DNA sequence encoding this CDR3. The chain couples TRBV9 to TRBJ2-3; tentative D call: TRBD2 (5 bases). Germline-derived CDR1 and CDR2 are SGDLS and YYNGEE. The germline V and J ends were trimmed by 5 bases and 1 base, with 14 bases remaining between them. This CDR3 comprises 15 residues. The CDR3: CASSPSGSGTDTQYF. The CDR3 nucleotides read TGTGCCAGCAGTCCTTCGGGATCTGGCACAGATACGCAGTATTTT.

The V gene is TRBV6-6, the J gene TRBJ2-7; 8 nucleotides agree with TRBD2. Germline lookup yields CDR1 MNHNY and CDR2 SVGAGI (reference sequence). The CDR3 totals 12 residues. J lost 3 bases, V lost 7 bases, and 2 bases had no gene match. The CDR3 DNA reads TGTGCCAGCAAAGGGACTAGCTACGAGCAGTACTTC. Translating it yields CASKGTSYEQYF.

The chain has TRBV7-3 and TRBJ2-5, with TRBD2 as a possible D gene (6 bases). Germline-derived CDR1 and CDR2 are SGHTA and FQGTGA. V dropped 5 bases and J dropped 3 bases, with 16 bases sitting between them. CDR3 length equals 15 residues. CDR3 nucleotide sequence: TGTGCCAGCAGCCCATACGCGGGGCCGAAAGAGACCCAGTACTTC. It specifies CASSPYAGPKETQYF.